This TCR beta chain appears in the sequencing data of a study of blood T cell repertoires in COVID-19. About the study: The samples span acute and convalescent COVID-19 from the United States, Italy and Spain. The analysed material was cDNA or gDNA that came from T cells, B-cell-depleted T cells, or PBMCs.

In the original analysis: Amplification of reference gene primers provided the estimated nucleated cell counts. Profiled with immunoSEQ multiplex PCR; TCRdb holds only in-frame clones, not every one. V, J and clone size were drawn from that table, and D and trimming were deduced from the DNA. The sample lists some 400,000 clones; 80% to 90% were seen once. This CDR3 is 15 amino acids long. J was trimmed by 5 bases and V by 3 bases; bases with no gene match: 9. Germline assignment: CDR1 SGHRS and CDR2 YFSETQ. The chain is built from TRBV5-1 and TRBJ2-3, with 7 bases fitting TRBD1. Sequencing used peripheral blood. This receptor was obtained from a woman in her sixties with COVID-19, enrolled during active disease. This chain's CDR3 is CASSWDSSREDTQYF. The DNA of the CDR3 is TGCGCCAGCAGCTGGGACAGTTCCCGGGAAGATACGCAGTATTTT.